This record looks at one TCR beta chain sequence and its context. Its antigen remains unidentified. This sample is part of a study of blood T cells in healthy people across ages. Through a sample-barcoded 5' primer and a J-beta primer mix, a second PCR was run for about 6 to 11 cycles. A tag from a template-switch adaptor with 12 random nucleotides marked each cDNA molecule. Each CDR3 protein is one row after TCRdb ran MiXCR on the 5' RACE reads. This sample has 1.5 million to 2 million distinct CDR3 sequences, with roughly 27% found just once. Germline-derived CDR1 and CDR2 are SGHVS and FQNEAQ. The CDR3 is made up of 19 amino acids. V shed 6 bases and J 1 base; nucleotides not matched to a gene: 15. General study points: In long-lived donors, naive CD4+ cell counts and diversity exceeded those of aged donors. PBMCs were not sorted, which prevented a conclusive comparison of naive versus antigen-experienced cells.

Each individual donor underwent a draw of ten milliliters of peripheral blood. What was sequenced was blood. The chain has TRBV7-8 and TRBJ2-6; 7 bases fit TRBD2. The sequence was collected from a woman in her twenties or thirties in good health. The CDR3 DNA reads TGTGCCAGCAGACCGACGGCGGGAGCGCTGATATCTGGGGCCAACGTCCTGACTTTC. Translation gives CASRPTAGALISGANVLTF.